This T cell receptor beta chain stems from a study of monozygotic twins with inflammatory bowel disease (dated by TCRdb to the late 2010s). In terms of the full investigation: A total of roughly 28 monozygotic twin pairs were included in the full study, comprising nine German pairs (four IBD-concordant, five IBD-discordant) and 19 IBD-discordant Danish pairs. Each individual had, on average, about 151 000 unique TCRalpha sequences and 181 000 unique TCRbeta sequences available for analysis. The search for disease-associated traits relied mainly on comparing, within discordant pairs, IBD patients with their genetically identical healthy co-twins. On the study overall, not on this receptor specifically: Because patients were on differing immunosuppressive treatments, the repertoires may have picked up extra background noise and inter-individual variability. Different T cell subtypes could not be distinguished in the analysis. IBD patients had lower TCRbeta repertoire diversity, measured by the inverse Simpson index, than their healthy co-twins. Concordant and discordant twins showed no difference in repertoire similarity, possibly because of limited statistical power. No single strong signal or clonotype linked to IBD turned up in the results, so the idea that one exists was not supported. Compared with healthy twins, IBD patients shared fewer clonotypes with other individuals, and the difference was most pronounced in patients with signs of disease activity.

Receptors were amplified or captured by 5' RACE. Preparation of each TCR library used approximately 3,200 ng of total RNA. For each sample, cDNA synthesis was carried out in eight separate reactions using SMARTScribe reverse transcriptase. During cDNA synthesis, unique molecular identifiers containing a 6-nucleotide sample barcode were introduced by template switching. Two nested PCRs of approximately 16 and 10 cycles amplified the TCRalpha and TCRbeta cDNA, and bead purification followed each PCR. Before amplification, the cDNA was both treated with uracil DNA-glycosylase and purified with the QIAquick PCR purification kit. The second PCR added Illumina TruSeq-compatible adapters along with sample-specific barcodes. TapeStation and Qubit were used to check library quality and concentration, and approximately 5.5 ng of each library went into the pool. Pooled libraries were sequenced on an Illumina HiSeq2500 single-index Rapid Run with 2 x 100 bp reads and custom sequencing primers. As for how the authors treated the data: PCR and sequencing errors were corrected by UMI-based consensus assembly using MiGEC version 1.2.6. MiXCR version 2.1.1 was used to carry out V(D)J alignment, clonotype assembly and CDR3 extraction. To normalise gene usage, clonotype sharing and MAIT/NKT TCR abundance, the top 1000, 10 000 and 20 000 clonotypes in each sample were analysed. After downsampling to 27 000 UMIs, diversity was calculated as the inverse Simpson index using the vegan R package. Paired Mann-Whitney U tests on discordant twin pairs were used, with Benjamini-Hochberg multiple-testing correction. Each entry corresponds to one CDR3 protein sequence from reads that TCRdb reprocessed, and DNA is not given. V and J calls and clone size were set by TCRdb, not the authors. This sample's table contains about 420,000 distinct CDR3 sequences. Together, the top ten hold 2% to 3% of the sample.

On this clonotype itself: This receptor's antigen is unknown.

Reading from cysteine to phenylalanine, the CDR3 counts 15 amino acids. Only the protein sequence is given. As encoded in the germline V gene, CDR1 is MDHEN while CDR2 is SYDVKM. From each donor, a roughly 2.6 ml peripheral blood sample was collected into PAXgene tubes and stored at -80 degrees C. Total RNA was isolated from whole blood with the PAXgene blood miRNA kit on an automated QIAcube, without T cell sorting. Peripheral blood from monozygotic twin pairs who were concordant or discordant for inflammatory bowel disease underwent deep TCRalpha and TCRbeta repertoire profiling using unique molecular barcoding. Smoking habits were recorded for all twin pairs, and each individual was classified as a current, former or never smoker.

This chain joins TRBV28 to TRBJ1-5; no DNA is available, so the TRBD1 call from TCRdb remains unchecked. The sequenced sample consisted of blood. The sequence came from a human donor with ulcerative colitis or Crohn's disease, or a healthy co-twin of an affected twin (not recorded which). The CDR3 reads as follows: CASSRDREFNQPQHF.